Following are 15 T cell receptor beta chains from one sample sequenced in a study of tumor-infiltrating lymphocytes in localized non-small cell lung cancer. The method was immunoSEQ multiplex PCR; TCRdb's version includes in-frame clones alone and lacks a portion of them. The repertoire holds tens of thousands of clones, with approximately 85% as singletons. Source material: lung tumor tissue. The source is a human donor with non-small cell lung cancer.

The table lists this clone with a few counts. The V call is TRBV5-6, the J call TRBJ1-1; TRBD1 is a possible D gene (6 bases). The CDR3 has 16 residues. Deletions cut 5 bases from V and 3 bases from J, with 20 bases between. Germline V CDR1 and CDR2: SGHDT, YYEEEE. The CDR3 loop is CASRYEGGFQDTEAFF. The CDR3 region has the DNA TGTGCCAGCAGATATGAGGGGGGCTTTCAGGACACTGAAGCTTTCTTT.

The chain is built from TRBV18 and TRBJ2-2; TRBD2 is a possible D gene (5 bases). From germline, CDR1 is KGHSH and CDR2 LQKENI. V was shortened by 2 bases and J by 4 bases, with 8 bases between the two germline ends. CDR3 length: 14 residues. CDR3 in amino acids: CASSPERSTGELFF. The CDR3 DNA sequence: TGTGCCAGCTCACCAGAGCGGAGCACCGGGGAGCTGTTTTTT.

V and J are TRBV6-6 and TRBJ1-1; 9 bases align to TRBD1. Trimming took 6 bases from V and 2 from J; bases not matched to a gene: 7. This CDR3 comprises 15 residues. Germline CDR1 and CDR2: MNHNY and SVGAGI (reference sequence). The CDR3 loop is CASRDPGQGNTEAFF. The CDR3 DNA sequence: TGTGCCAGCAGAGACCCGGGACAGGGAAACACTGAAGCTTTCTTT.

The chain links TRBV7-2 to TRBJ2-7; D possibly corresponds to TRBD1 (5 bases). The CDR3 has 13 residues. The V end was cut by 0 bases, the J end by 7 bases, with 10 bases between. CDR1 is SGHTA and CDR2 is FQGNSA in the germline V gene. In DNA form, the CDR3 reads TGTGCCAGCAGCTTAGCGGGGCCCCGGGAGCAGTACTTC. It codes for CASSLAGPREQYF.

This rearrangement joins TRBV19 to TRBJ1-4, with no clear D. Germline loops: CDR1 LNHDA, CDR2 SQIVND (reference sequence). The CDR3 extends over 10 amino acids. Trimming stripped 9 bases from V and 7 bases from J, with 6 bases between. Written as DNA, the CDR3 is TGTGCCAGCCTCAGTGAAAAACTGTTTTTT. This gives the protein CASLSEKLFF. Combining the CDR3 with reference TRBV19 and TRBJ1-4 gives the whole variable domain DGGITQSPKYLFRKEGQNVTLSCEQNLNHDAMYWYRQDPGQGLRLIYYSQIVNDFQKGDIAEGYSVSREKKESFPLTVTSAQKNPTAFYLCASLSEKLFFGSGTQLSVL.

This clone has a handful of counts. This sequence joins TRBV27 and TRBJ1-5; tentative D call: TRBD1 (5 bases). Germline loops: CDR1 MNHEY, CDR2 SMNVEV (reference sequence). This CDR3 spans 16 amino acids. Deletions cut 5 bases from V and 9 bases from J, with 23 bases between. Written as DNA, the CDR3 is TGTGCCAGCAGTATAACCAACCCGGGGACCGGGTTGCCCCAGCATTTT. It specifies CASSITNPGTGLPQHF.

The chain uses TRBV9 and TRBJ1-1, with D unclear. This CDR3 has 14 residues. With 0 bases removed from V and 1 base from J, the gap between germline ends came to 7 bases. Per the germline V gene, CDR1 is SGDLS and CDR2 is YYNGEE. CDR3 loop: CASSVGHRNTEAFF. In DNA, the CDR3 is TGTGCCAGCAGCGTAGGCCACAGGAACACTGAAGCTTTCTTT. Using reference TRBV9 and TRBJ1-1 for the parts outside the CDR3, the full variable domain is DSGVTQTPKHLITATGQRVTLRCSPRSGDLSVYWYQQSLDQGLQFLIQYYNGEERAKGNILERFSAQQFPDLHSELNLSSLELGDSALYFCASSVGHRNTEAFFGQGTRLTVV.

The chain is built from TRBV18 and TRBJ1-1; TRBD1 matches 11 bases. V lost 3 bases, J lost 2 bases, and 5 bases stayed unmatched. CDR3 length: 16 amino acids. Germline-derived CDR1 and CDR2 are KGHSH and LQKENI. CDR3 in DNA: TGTGCCAGCTCACCCAGGACAGGGGGCATTAACACTGAAGCTTTCTTT. Protein: CASSPRTGGINTEAFF.

This clone was picked up a small number of times. The genes are TRBV6-5 and TRBJ1-2; D is perhaps TRBD1 (6 bases). This CDR3 spans 14 amino acids. Looked up from germline, CDR1 is MNHEY and CDR2 is SVGAGI. With 5 bases removed from V and 4 bases from J, the gap between germline ends came to 14 bases. The CDR3: CASSPTGKAYGYTF. CDR3 DNA sequence: TGTGCCAGCAGTCCTACAGGGAAGGCCTATGGCTACACCTTC.

The chain's CDR3 is CASSQDRNNQPQHF. CDR3 coding DNA: TGTGCCAGCAGCCAAGATCGCAACAATCAGCCCCAGCATTTT. V is TRBV4-2 and J is TRBJ1-5; D gene ambiguous. Trimming cost V 0 bases and J 3 bases, with 6 bases left between them. The CDR3 totals 14 residues. Germline CDR1 and CDR2: LGHNA and YNFKEQ.

The V and J genes are TRBV29-1 and TRBJ1-4; 7 bases agree with TRBD1. The CDR3 covers 14 residues. CDR1 is SQVTM, CDR2 ANQGSEA, per germline. The V and J ends lost 5 bases and 4 bases, in that order; junction bases with no gene match: 7. The CDR3 nucleotides read TGCAGCGTTTTATTCTGGGACAGTAATGAAAAACTGTTTTTT. Amino acid sequence: CSVLFWDSNEKLFF.

This sequence joins TRBV6-5 and TRBJ2-7; 9 bases fit TRBD1. The V gene's germline CDR1 is MNHEY and CDR2 SVGAGI. Trimming took 4 bases from V and 6 from J; bases not matched to a gene: 10. The CDR3 covers 15 residues. CDR3 region: CASSLVGATGGEQYF. CDR3 in DNA: TGTGCCAGCAGTTTGGTCGGAGCGACAGGGGGCGAGCAGTACTTC.

This chain joins TRBV5-6 and TRBJ1-1; D is perhaps TRBD1 (6 bases). The germline V and J ends were trimmed by 7 bases and 0 bases, with 13 bases remaining between them. Germline assignment: CDR1 SGHDT and CDR2 YYEEEE. CDR3 length equals 14 residues. The CDR3 spells CASVLTGMNTEAFF. CDR3 sequence (DNA): TGTGCCAGCGTACTAACAGGGATGAACACTGAAGCTTTCTTT.

V is TRBV5-6 and J is TRBJ2-7; D assignment may be TRBD1 or TRBD2 (6 bases each). The V gene's germline CDR1 is SGHDT and CDR2 YYEEEE. The CDR3 covers 14 residues. With 0 bases removed from V and 6 bases from J, the gap between germline ends came to 13 bases. The CDR3 reads CASSLGGASSEQYF. DNA for the CDR3: TGTGCCAGCAGCTTGGGGGGGGCGAGTAGCGAGCAGTACTTC.

This chain uses TRBV30 with TRBJ1-3, with D possibly matching TRBD1 (5 bases). There are 13 residues in the CDR3. CDR1 and CDR2 (germline): GTSNPN, SVGIG (reference sequence). Deletions cut 4 bases from V and 4 bases from J, with 11 bases between. The CDR3, as DNA: TGTGCCTGGACAGGGTTCTCCGGAAACACCATATATTTT. Its translation is CAWTGFSGNTIYF.